This T cell receptor beta chain was recovered during a study of cytomegalovirus exposure and HLA in healthy donors. The study ran its PCR with 60 Vbeta and 13 Jbeta primers. Profiled with immunoSEQ multiplex PCR; TCRdb holds only in-frame clones, not every one. In the table there are nearly 110,000 clones, 82% of which are singletons. CDR1 is SGDLS and CDR2 is YYNGEE in the germline V gene. V was pared by 0 bases and J by 3 bases, with 7 bases of the junction left unmatched. This CDR3 spans 16 amino acids. The specimen sequenced was PBMCs. This TCR was sampled from a man aged 30 to 45 in good health and CMV-seropositive. J is TRBJ1-1 and V is TRBV9, with TRBD1 matching over 8 bases. The DNA for the CDR3 is TGTGCCAGCAGCGTAGGCAGGGGGCTTGGGCACACTGAAGCTTTCTTT. Residues: CASSVGRGLGHTEAFF.